A selection of T cell receptor beta chains follows, all from one sample in a study of human T cells and chemical hapten exposure. In TCRdb, the RACE reads were re-called with MiXCR into one record per CDR3 protein. Among tens of thousands of distinct CDR3 sequences, more than 8% were seen once, and the ten largest hold 8% to 10%. The source was whole blood, collected in connection with sensitization to the hapten diphenylcyclopropenone (DPC). Source of these receptors: a man aged 40-55 years with alopecia areata. Some clones in this sample may be carry-over from other donors' samples. The CDR3 runs from the conserved cysteine through the conserved F or W. Each record gives: V gene, J gene, D gene, CDR3 protein. D genes are given only for firm matches.

>TRBV5-4|TRBJ2-3|TRBD2
CASSLGTSGTDTQYF
>TRBV12-3/TRBV12-4|TRBJ2-2|NA
CASSFLANTGELFF
>TRBV6-2/TRBV6-3|TRBJ2-5|TRBD2
CASSLTSGTSETQYF
>TRBV28|TRBJ2-7|NA
CASKSWGSSYEQYF
>TRBV18|TRBJ2-6|NA
CASLREGTGANVLTF
>TRBV13|TRBJ2-1|TRBD2
CASSPGPRTGLAANEQFF
>TRBV7-8|TRBJ1-4|NA
CASSLPGPPLATNEKLFF
>TRBV7-9|TRBJ2-7|NA
CASSLAPNYEQYF
>TRBV7-3|TRBJ2-3|TRBD2
CASSSSGRDTQYF
>TRBV28|TRBJ2-7|NA
CASIPSPGMNEQYF
>TRBV5-1|TRBJ2-1|NA
CASSLDGTSYNEQFF
>TRBV6-6|TRBJ2-4|NA
CASSYTSIAKNIQYF
>TRBV19|TRBJ1-2|NA
CASSPRGAGYTF
>TRBV5-6|TRBJ2-5|NA
CASSFAGETQYF
>TRBV19|TRBJ2-1|NA
CASSIHLGRSGEQFF
>TRBV13|TRBJ2-1|NA
CASSFPSDPFNEQFF
>TRBV11-2|TRBJ1-6|NA
CASSPLAGQRGSPLHF
>TRBV28|TRBJ2-2|NA
CASKGRRDFTGELFF
>TRBV11-2|TRBJ2-1|NA
CASSLSSRQPQFF
>TRBV12-3/TRBV12-4|TRBJ2-3|NA
CASRTQGRLTDTQYF